This T cell receptor (beta chain) emerged from a study of T cells in Graves' hyperthyroidism and ophthalmopathy. In the study overall: Peripheral blood samples were taken at initial diagnosis, prior to any treatment.

Graves' hyperthyroidism is called stable when ophthalmopathy does not progress within 18 months. CDR1 SGHTA and CDR2 FQGTGA come from the germline V gene. The CDR3 covers 15 residues. After removal of 5 bases from V and 9 bases from J, the junction contained 10 bases not matched to a gene. RNA transcripts provided the source from which TCR beta CDR3 regions were amplified. The primer set for the first-round RT-PCR of the TCR CDR3 was HTBI. One entry per CDR3 protein, called by TCRdb with MiXCR from the multiplex PCR reads. The sample lists 90,000 to 120,000 distinct CDR3 sequences; approximately 16% were seen once. Study-level findings and limits: Blood also contained most expanded thyroid clonotypes above 0.001.

With regard to this clonotype: Its antigen is currently unknown.

The specimen sequenced was blood. This rearrangement joins TRBV7-3 to TRBJ2-4, with 10 bases fitting TRBD1. The TCR comes from a woman aged 45-65 years with Graves' hyperthyroidism. The CDR3 sequence: CASSPPGTGEAIQYF. CDR3 sequence (DNA): TGTGCCAGCAGCCCTCCCGGGACAGGGGAAGCCATTCAGTACTTC.